Each of the 21 T cell receptor beta chains below was sequenced from the same sample in a study of cytomegalovirus exposure and HLA in healthy donors. PCR was performed using 60 Vbeta and 13 Jbeta primers. TCRdb's copy holds only in-frame clones and misses some; the assay was immunoSEQ multiplex PCR. Of nearly 300,000 clones in the sample, 86% were seen once. Sequenced sample: PBMCs. Source of these receptors: a man between 40 and 49 years old in good health and CMV-seropositive.

CDR3 nucleotides: TGTGCCAGCTCACCAAGTGCTAGCCGACAAGAGACCCAGTACTTC. It translates to CASSPSASRQETQYF. The chain has TRBV18 and TRBJ2-5, with D perhaps matching TRBD2 (5 bases). Germline V gene data show CDR1 as KGHSH and CDR2 as LQKENI. Trimming shortened V by 2 bases and J by 2 bases, and 12 bases separated the two germline ends. This CDR3 spans 15 amino acids.

As regards this clone: Germline is not matched at one junction end, which may reflect a read error. CDR3 sequence (DNA): TGTTCCAGCAGTCGACAGTTCTACGAGCAGTACTTC. Translation: CSSSRQFYEQYF. This chain uses TRBV7-9 with TRBJ2-7, with D possibly being TRBD1 (5 bases). Germline V CDR1 and CDR2: SEHNR, FQNEAQ (reference sequence). The CDR3 extends over 12 amino acids.

The chain carries TRBV5-6 and TRBJ2-5; TRBD1 aligns across 11 bases. The germline V gene has CDR1 SGHDT and CDR2 YYEEEE. CDR3 length equals 15 residues. The ends lost 3 bases at V and 5 bases at J; junction bases unmatched: 6. The CDR3 loop is CASSYGQGAGETQYF. CDR3 nucleotide sequence: TGTGCCAGCAGCTATGGACAGGGGGCAGGGGAGACCCAGTACTTC.

J is TRBJ1-4 and V is TRBV6-6; perhaps TRBD1 as D (5 bases). Trimming took off 2 bases at V and 5 bases at J, with 6 bases between the two ends. The CDR3 contains 13 residues. Germline V CDR1 and CDR2: MNHNY, SVGAGI (reference sequence). DNA for the CDR3: TGTGCCAGCAGTTACCGGGGGAATGAAAAACTGTTTTTT. Its protein product is CASSYRGNEKLFF.

V gene TRBV7-6 combines with J gene TRBJ1-2; TRBD1 aligns across 7 bases. Germline loops: CDR1 SGHVS, CDR2 FNYEAQ. Trimming removed 5 bases from V and 8 bases from J; junction bases left unmatched: 14. CDR3 length: 15 residues. CDR3 in amino acids: CASSLSDRDRGGYTF. The CDR3 DNA reads TGTGCCAGCAGCCTCTCAGACAGGGACCGGGGCGGCTACACCTTC.

V gene TRBV7-3 combines with J gene TRBJ1-1; 11 bases are shared with TRBD1. The CDR3 runs to 14 residues. Germline CDR1 is SGHTA and CDR2 is FQGTGA. The V segment lost 4 bases and the J segment 6 bases; nucleotides outside the gene matches: 4. CDR3 protein: CASSWTGGIAEAFF. CDR3 coding DNA: TGTGCCAGCAGCTGGACAGGGGGCATCGCTGAAGCTTTCTTT.

The chain couples TRBV7-8 to TRBJ2-6; possible D gene TRBD1, 6 bases. The germline V gene has CDR1 SGHVS and CDR2 FQNEAQ. The CDR3 consists of 15 residues. V was pared by 4 bases and J by 4 bases, with 11 bases between. The CDR3, as DNA: TGTGCCAGCAGCTCGCACAGGGCCGGGGCCAACGTCCTGACTTTC. It is translated as CASSSHRAGANVLTF. Filled out from reference TRBV7-8 and TRBJ2-6, the complete variable domain reads GAGVSQSPRYKVAKRGQDVALRCDPISGHVSLFWYQQALGQGPEFLTYFQNEAQLDKSGLPSDRFFAERPEGSVSTLKIQRTQQEDSAVYLCASSSHRAGANVLTFGAGSRLTVL.

The CDR3 DNA reads as TGTGCCAGTAGGGGGGCGGGACAGGGGGTTTGGAACACTGAAGCTTTCTTT. As protein: CASRGAGQGVWNTEAFF. V usage is TRBV19 and J usage is TRBJ1-1, with 11 bases identical to TRBD1. V lost 6 bases to trimming and J lost 1 base; unmatched junction nucleotides: 10. This CDR3 spans 17 amino acids. Germline CDR1 LNHDA, CDR2 SQIVND (reference sequence).

V gene TRBV9 combines with J gene TRBJ1-2; tentatively, D is TRBD1 (6 bases). Trimming cost V 0 bases and J 6 bases, with 24 bases left between them. This CDR3 has 18 amino acids. Germline CDR1 SGDLS, CDR2 YYNGEE. The CDR3 here is CASSVEGGDGRGIHGYTF. The CDR3 DNA reads TGTGCCAGCAGCGTAGAAGGGGGTGACGGGAGGGGGATTCATGGCTACACCTTC.

This chain uses TRBV11-2 with TRBJ2-1, with D tentatively TRBD1 (6 bases). Germline lookup yields CDR1 SGHAT and CDR2 FQNNGV. The CDR3 sequence is 14 residues long. V was cut by 2 bases and J by 9 bases, with 14 bases left in between. The CDR3, as DNA: TGTGCCAGCAGCTTAACAGGGCCCCTCAGTGAGCAGTTCTTC. Translated: CASSLTGPLSEQFF.

This chain uses TRBV6-5 with TRBJ1-1; D remains unclear. The CDR3 length is 13 residues. Germline V lookup: CDR1 MNHEY, CDR2 SVGAGI. V lost 2 bases and J lost 4, with 8 bases in between. The CDR3 spells CASSYAGLTEAFF. In nucleotides, the CDR3 is TGTGCCAGCAGTTACGCAGGCCTCACTGAAGCTTTCTTT.

In the case of this clone: The junction departs from the called germline gene at one end, perhaps through a read error. The CDR3 loop reads CASSDSLAGAKDAQYF. The CDR3, as DNA: TGTGCCAGCAGCGACTCACTAGCGGGAGCAAAAGATGCGCAGTATTTT. The chain links TRBV9 to TRBJ2-3; 11 bases align to TRBD2. The CDR3 loop spans 16 amino acids. In germline, CDR1 is SGDLS, CDR2 YYNGEE.

DNA of the CDR3: TGTGCCAGCAGCTTCCCCCAGGGGGCAGGCACTGAAGCTTTCTTT. Translated, it gives CASSFPQGAGTEAFF. This chain uses TRBV7-9 with TRBJ1-1; 8 nucleotides align to TRBD1. Germline assignment: CDR1 SEHNR and CDR2 FQNEAQ (reference sequence). The CDR3 has 15 residues. With 3 bases clipped from V and 4 bases from J, the junction kept 7 bases outside the gene matches.

The J gene is TRBJ1-4, the V gene TRBV5-1, with 10 positions matching TRBD1. Germline V gene sequence: CDR1 SGHRS, CDR2 YFSETQ. V lost 4 bases to trimming and J lost 0 bases; unmatched junction nucleotides: 0. The CDR3 spans 15 residues. The CDR3 reads CASSGQGATNEKLFF. The CDR3 nucleotides read TGCGCCAGCAGCGGACAGGGGGCAACTAATGAAAAACTGTTTTTT.

The chain links TRBV14 to TRBJ2-5; TRBD1 matches 12 bases. The CDR3 contains 16 residues. Germline V gene lookup returns CDR1 SGHDN and CDR2 FVKESK. V dropped 3 bases and J dropped 4; count of bases not matched to a gene: 6. CDR3 sequence: CASSHWGQGAAETQYF. For the CDR3, the DNA is TGTGCCAGCAGCCATTGGGGACAGGGGGCCGCAGAGACCCAGTACTTC.

V and J are TRBV5-1 and TRBJ1-1; 8 positions agree with TRBD1. The germline CDR1 and CDR2 sequences are SGHRS and YFSETQ. The CDR3 is 17 amino acids. Trimming took 6 bases from V and 4 from J; bases not matched to a gene: 17. The CDR3 loop reads CASNLPGGSSGGTEAFF. In DNA, the CDR3 is TGCGCCAGCAACCTGCCAGGGGGCTCGTCGGGCGGCACTGAAGCTTTCTTT.

CDR3 bases: TGTGCCAGCATCTCAGGGGAGTTGAACACTGAAGCTTTCTTT. Its translation is CASISGELNTEAFF. The gene calls are TRBV28 and TRBJ1-1, with D possibly being TRBD1 (6 bases). Germline V gene sequence: CDR1 MDHEN, CDR2 SYDVKM. V was pared by 7 bases and J by 0 bases, with 12 bases between. The length of the CDR3 is 14 residues.

The gene calls are TRBV7-6 and TRBJ2-3; 9 bases fit TRBD1. With V trimmed by 6 bases and J by 5 bases, 3 bases remained unmatched. This CDR3 region has 13 residues. Germline V gene sequence: CDR1 SGHVS, CDR2 FNYEAQ. This CDR3 is CASRTGGGDTQYF. In DNA, the CDR3 is TGTGCCAGCAGGACAGGGGGAGGAGATACGCAGTATTTT. Variable domain in full (rest from reference TRBV7-6 and TRBJ2-3): GAGVSQSPRYKVTKRGQDVALRCDPISGHVSLYWYRQALGQGPEFLTYFNYEAQQDKSGLPNDRFSAERPEGSISTLTIQRTEQRDSAMYRCASRTGGGDTQYFGPGTRLTVL.

The V gene is TRBV18, the J gene TRBJ1-1; D gene unclear. V lost 3 bases, J lost 1 base, and 6 bases lay in between. Germline V gives CDR1 KGHSH, CDR2 LQKENI. The CDR3 is 13 residues long. CDR3 sequence reads: CASSPQKNTEAFF. CDR3 sequence (DNA): TGTGCCAGCTCACCTCAGAAGAACACTGAAGCTTTCTTT.

V and J are TRBV7-3 and TRBJ2-1, with 8 bases matching TRBD2. This CDR3 spans 15 amino acids. Germline CDR1 SGHTA, CDR2 FQGTGA. V lost 5 bases to trimming and J lost 4 bases; unmatched junction nucleotides: 7. This CDR3 reads CASSLVTGGYNEQFF. Written as DNA, the CDR3 is TGTGCCAGCAGCCTAGTAACGGGAGGGTACAATGAGCAGTTCTTC.

The chain links TRBV7-9 to TRBJ1-2; tentatively, D is TRBD1 (5 bases). The CDR3 length is 17 residues. V was cut by 4 bases and J by 2 bases, with 20 bases left in between. Germline V lookup: CDR1 SEHNR, CDR2 FQNEAQ (reference sequence). The CDR3 spells CASSSNWAGLKNYGYTF. CDR3 bases: TGTGCCAGCAGCTCGAACTGGGCGGGACTAAAAAACTATGGCTACACCTTC. Together with reference TRBV7-9 and TRBJ1-2, the CDR3 gives the full variable domain: DTGVSQNPRHKITKRGQNVTFRCDPISEHNRLYWYRQTLGQGPEFLTYFQNEAQLEKSRLLSDRFSAERPKGSFSTLEIQRTEQGDSAMYLCASSSNWAGLKNYGYTFGSGTRLTVV.